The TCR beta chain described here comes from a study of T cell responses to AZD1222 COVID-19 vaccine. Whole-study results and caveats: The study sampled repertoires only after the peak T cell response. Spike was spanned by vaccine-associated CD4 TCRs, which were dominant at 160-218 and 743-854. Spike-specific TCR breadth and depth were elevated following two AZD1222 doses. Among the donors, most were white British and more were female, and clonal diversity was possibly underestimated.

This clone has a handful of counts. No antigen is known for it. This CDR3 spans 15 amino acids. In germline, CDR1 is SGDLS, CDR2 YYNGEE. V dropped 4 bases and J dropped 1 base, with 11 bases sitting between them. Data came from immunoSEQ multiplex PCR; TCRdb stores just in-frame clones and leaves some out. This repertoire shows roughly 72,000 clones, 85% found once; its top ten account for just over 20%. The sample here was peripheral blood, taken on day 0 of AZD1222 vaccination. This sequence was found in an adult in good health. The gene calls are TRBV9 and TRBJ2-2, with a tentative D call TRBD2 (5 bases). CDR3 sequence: CASSPRGRNTGELFF. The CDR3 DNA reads TGTGCCAGCAGCCCAAGAGGGCGGAACACCGGGGAGCTGTTTTTT.